This TCR beta chain derives from a study of OX40 agonist ivuxolimab in advanced cancers. Turning to the study itself: Age averaged around 60 years (range roughly 23 to 79), and around 87% were male. Partial responses occurred in three patients (one hepatocellular carcinoma, two cutaneous melanoma).

At baseline, cycle 4 day 1, and cycle 7 day 1, blood was sampled. The CDR3 is 15 amino acids. The ends were cut back, 5 bases at V and 6 bases at J, with 17 bases in the middle. Germline V CDR1 and CDR2: MDHEN, SYDVKM. Study outcomes and limitations: Circulating CD4+ and CD8+ T cells showed clonal expansion by week 6 at 0.1 to 3.0 mg/kg.

The method was immunoSEQ multiplex PCR; TCRdb's version includes in-frame clones alone and lacks a portion of them. Of some 64,000 clones listed, 88% were seen once; the top ten hold 0.67%. A note on this clone: Antigen unknown.

The sample consisted of CD4+ or CD8+ T cells sorted from blood, taken in a trial of the OX40 agonist ivuxolimab. The rearrangement links TRBV28 to TRBJ1-5, with D unresolved. The source is an adult with an advanced solid tumor such as melanoma, head and neck, liver or kidney cancer. The CDR3 nucleotides read TGTGCCAGCAGTCAGCTAGGGCCCTTCGGTCAGCCCCAGCATTTT. Protein product: CASSQLGPFGQPQHF. Full variable domain (remainder filled in from reference TRBV28 and TRBJ1-5): DVKVTQSSRYLVKRTGEKVFLECVQDMDHENMFWYRQDPGLGLRLIYFSYDVKMKEKGDIPEGYSVSREKKERFSLILESASTNQTSMYLCASSQLGPFGQPQHFGDGTRLSIL.